The 22 T cell receptor beta chains listed next were all sequenced from one sample in a study of T cells in women clearing cervical HPV infection. The protocol was immunoSEQ multiplex PCR, while the TCRdb copy is restricted to in-frame clones and leaves out a portion. This sample's table reports roughly 42,000 clones. The sequencing sample was made of blood buffy coat. These receptor sequences come from a woman between 18 and 70 years old with a cervical HPV16 infection that either progressed to CIN3+ or cleared (not recorded which).

About this clone: With the read ending 3 residues before the CDR3 end, the germline J gene is used to fill in that end. The chain joins TRBV6-1 to TRBJ2-4; 8 nucleotides agree with TRBD2. Trimming at V came to 1 base and at J to 3 bases, leaving 8 bases not matched to a gene. The CDR3 runs to 17 residues. Germline V gives CDR1 MNHNS, CDR2 SASEGT. The CDR3 spells CASSEEGLARGKNIQYF. CDR3 DNA, as far as it was read: TGTGCCAGCAGTGAAGAAGGACTAGCAAGGGGCAAAAACATT.

As to this clone: From the germline J gene comes the end of the CDR3, since the read stops 3 residues before it. The chain uses TRBV20-1 and TRBJ1-4, with D tentatively TRBD1 (6 bases). V lost 0 bases to trimming and J lost 7 bases, with 15 bases between them. The germline CDR1 and CDR2 sequences are DFQATT and SNEGSKA (reference sequence). The CDR3 has 15 amino acids. The CDR3 bases that were read are TGCAGTGCTAGAGATAGCGGGGGGGCCGGTGAAAAA. Translation gives CSARDSGGAGEK. The entire CDR3 reads CSARDSGGAGEKLFF.

Worth noting for this clone: The read falls 3 residues short of the CDR3 end, and the missing part is taken from the germline J gene. This chain connects TRBV5-5 to TRBJ1-1, with no clear D. The V end was cut by 2 bases, the J end by 0 bases, with 8 bases between. Germline CDR1 reads SGHKS; CDR2 reads YYEKEE (reference sequence). This CDR3 contains 14 residues. CDR3: CASSLQLMNTEAFF. CDR3 bases read: TGTGCCAGCAGCTTACAGCTCATGAACACTGAA. The variable domain in full, completed from reference TRBV5-5 and TRBJ1-1, reads DAGVTQSPTHLIKTRGQQVTLRCSPISGHKSVSWYQQVLGQGPQFIFQYYEKEERGRGNFPDRFSARQFPNYSSELNVNALLLGDSALYLCASSLQLMNTEAFFGQGTRLTVV.

On this clone: The CDR3 end lies 3 residues beyond the end of the read and is filled in from the germline J gene. The chain recombines TRBV5-1 with TRBJ1-2; D is perhaps TRBD1 (5 bases). The CDR3 is 15 amino acids. Germline V gives CDR1 SGHRS, CDR2 YFSETQ. V was clipped by 4 bases and J by 6 bases, with 19 bases between them. The sequenced CDR3 bases are TGCGCCAGCAGCACCCCCCAGGGCAGTCGGGATGGC. Amino acid sequence: CASSTPQGSRDG. The whole CDR3 is CASSTPQGSRDGYTF.

Details on this clone: The CDR3 goes on 3 residues after the read ends, and that part is filled in from the germline J gene. The chain has TRBV29-1 and TRBJ2-1; 7 bases are a match to TRBD1. CDR1 SQVTM and CDR2 ANQGSEA come from the germline V gene. The trim removed 3 bases at V and 0 bases at J, leaving 2 bases unmatched. The CDR3 length is 14 residues. CDR3 sequence reads: CSVDRDSSYNEQFF. The sequenced CDR3 bases are TGCAGCGTTGATCGGGACAGCTCCTACAATGAG.

In the case of this clone: The read halts 3 residues ahead of the CDR3 end, with the missing end drawn from the germline J gene. This chain connects TRBV6-4 to TRBJ2-1; 9 nucleotides line up with TRBD1. The germline V gene encodes CDR1 MRHNA and CDR2 SNTAGT. This CDR3 region has 16 residues. With 4 bases clipped from V and 5 bases from J, the junction kept 9 bases outside the gene matches. CDR3 bases read: TGTGCCAGCAGTGTCTCGGGACAGGGTTTTGACAATGAG. This gives the protein CASSVSGQGFDNE. The CDR3, in full, reads CASSVSGQGFDNEQFF.

On this clone: Read coverage stops 3 residues before the CDR3 terminus; the germline J gene supplies the remainder. The rearrangement uses TRBV14 and TRBJ1-1; D is possibly TRBD1 (6 bases). The germline V gene has CDR1 SGHDN and CDR2 FVKESK. The V and J ends lost 4 bases and 1 base respectively, with 13 bases between them. This CDR3 contains 15 residues. The CDR3 bases that were read are TGTGCCAGCAGCCTGCAGGGGTATGGGAACACTGAA. Protein: CASSLQGYGNTE. The CDR3 as a whole reads CASSLQGYGNTEAFF.

Turning to this clone: The read ends 3 residues early relative to the CDR3; the germline J gene fills the gap. The rearrangement links TRBV2 to TRBJ1-2; tentative D call: TRBD1 (5 bases). Germline V gene lookup returns CDR1 SNHLY and CDR2 FYNNEI. The CDR3 spans 11 residues. The sequenced part of the CDR3 DNA is TGTGCCAGCAGTGCCCGGACAGGC. The encoded protein is CASSARTG. From start to end, the CDR3 is CASSARTGYTF.

Of note for this clone: Read data end 3 residues before the CDR3 end; the end is taken from the germline J gene. The V and J genes are TRBV5-1 and TRBJ2-1, with 10 bases matching TRBD2. The V gene end was trimmed by 3 bases and the J gene end by 7 bases; junction bases not matched to a gene: 19. The CDR3 totals 19 residues. Germline CDR1 and CDR2: SGHRS and YFSETQ. CDR3 loop: CASSSQLAGFSGSGNEQFF. The sequenced part of the CDR3 DNA is TGCGCCAGCAGCTCTCAACTAGCGGGGTTTTCCGGCTCGGGGAATGAG.

On this clone itself: The read ends 3 residues before the CDR3 terminus; that terminus is restored from the germline J gene. The chain uses TRBV30 and TRBJ1-2, with TRBD1 as a possible D gene (6 bases). The V gene's germline CDR1 is GTSNPN and CDR2 SVGIG (reference sequence). This CDR3 has 13 residues. V lost 2 bases, J lost 0 bases, and 7 bases lay in between. The covered CDR3 bases are TGTGCCTGGAGTACAGGGACTAACTATGGC. It yields the protein CAWSTGTNYG. The complete CDR3 protein is CAWSTGTNYGYTF.

As concerns this clone: Read data end 3 residues before the CDR3 end; the end is taken from the germline J gene. The V call is TRBV11-2, the J call TRBJ2-3; D remains ambiguous. Germline V gives CDR1 SGHAT, CDR2 FQNNGV. V lost 3 bases to trimming and J lost 3 bases, with 7 bases between them. The CDR3 length is 13 residues. CDR3 DNA, as far as it was read: TGTGCCAGCAGCTTGCAAACAACAGATACG. Its protein product is CASSLQTTDT. Given in full, the CDR3 is CASSLQTTDTQYF.

Of note for this clone: The read finishes 3 residues shy of the CDR3 end, and the germline J gene is used to complete it. The chain carries TRBV19 and TRBJ1-2; 7 bases agree with TRBD1. CDR1 LNHDA and CDR2 SQIVND come from the germline V gene (reference sequence). Trimming took 6 bases from V and 3 from J; bases not matched to a gene: 10. This CDR3 is built from 15 residues. The CDR3 DNA, read in part, is TGTGCCAGTAGATTGGGACTAGGGGGCGACTATGGC. It is translated as CASRLGLGGDYG. The full CDR3 is CASRLGLGGDYGYTF.

A word on this clone: Coverage ceases 3 residues before the CDR3 finishes, and the germline J gene fills in the end. The rearrangement joins TRBV20-1 to TRBJ2-1; 8 nucleotides align to TRBD2. V shed 2 bases and J 0 bases; nucleotides not matched to a gene: 3. Per the germline V gene, CDR1 is DFQATT and CDR2 is SNEGSKA (reference sequence). The CDR3 contains 15 residues. CDR3 sequence reads: CSARKLAASYNEQFF. The CDR3 bases that were read are TGCAGTGCTAGAAAACTAGCGGCCTCCTACAATGAG.

With respect to this clone: The CDR3 end is not reached by the read, which stops 3 residues before it; the germline J gene fills it in. The chain uses TRBV11-3 and TRBJ1-1; 9 bases line up with TRBD1. CDR1 and CDR2 from the germline V gene are SGHNT and YENEEA. The ends lost 5 bases at V and 6 bases at J; junction bases unmatched: 4. The CDR3 length is 13 residues. The sequenced CDR3 bases are TGTGCCAGCAGCCGGAGACAGGGGGCTGAA. As protein: CASSRRQGAE. The whole CDR3 sequence reads CASSRRQGAEAFF.

As concerns this clone: The CDR3 end is not reached by the read, which stops 3 residues before it; the germline J gene fills it in. The J gene is TRBJ2-5, the V gene TRBV18; D gene uncertain. The CDR3 consists of 13 residues. Trimming stripped 5 bases from V and 2 bases from J, with 9 bases between. The germline CDR1 and CDR2 sequences are KGHSH and LQKENI. The part of the CDR3 DNA that was read is TGTGCCAGCTCAACCACAATTCAAGAGACC. Protein sequence: CASSTTIQET. The full CDR3 protein reads CASSTTIQETQYF.

Considering frequency, this clone is medium-sized. The CDR3 goes on 3 residues after the read ends, and that part is filled in from the germline J gene. The chain combines TRBV12-3 or TRBV12-4 with TRBJ1-5, with 7 bases lining up with TRBD1. This CDR3 is 16 amino acids long. V gave up 4 bases and J gave up 1 base; unmatched junction bases: 7. CDR3 bases read: TGTGCCAGCAGTTCGCGGACAGGAGGGAGCAATCAGCCC. As protein: CASSSRTGGSNQP. The whole CDR3 protein is CASSSRTGGSNQPQHF.

Points on this clone: Read data end 3 residues before the CDR3 end; the end is taken from the germline J gene. This chain joins TRBV12-3 or TRBV12-4 and TRBJ2-5; 7 nucleotides match TRBD1. The V segment lost 6 bases and the J segment 2 bases; nucleotides outside the gene matches: 3. The CDR3 extends over 13 amino acids. The sequenced part of the CDR3 DNA is TGTGCCAGCAGGGGACAGATACAAGAGACC. Translating it yields CASRGQIQET. The CDR3 reads in full as CASRGQIQETQYF.

Note on this clone: The read terminates 3 residues ahead of where the CDR3 ends, so the germline J gene completes it. The chain employs TRBV5-1 and TRBJ1-1; no reliable D call. The CDR3 consists of 14 residues. Looked up from germline, CDR1 is SGHRS and CDR2 is YFSETQ. Trimming stripped 0 bases from V and 2 bases from J, with 8 bases between. CDR3 DNA (partial): TGCGCCAGCAGCTTGGATTCCACAAACACTGAA. Translation gives CASSLDSTNTE. The entire CDR3 reads CASSLDSTNTEAFF.

A word on this clone: The read halts 3 residues ahead of the CDR3 end, with the missing end drawn from the germline J gene. The chain employs TRBV7-8 and TRBJ1-1, with D unclear. The CDR3 consists of 15 residues. Trimming took off 2 bases at V and 1 base at J, with 11 bases between the two ends. Germline values: CDR1 SGHVS, CDR2 FQNEAQ. CDR3 in amino acids: CASSLLQTPNTEAFF. The part of the CDR3 DNA that was read is TGTGCCAGCAGCTTATTACAGACCCCGAACACTGAA.

On this clone: The read ends 3 residues shy of where the CDR3 ends; the end is completed using the germline J gene. The rearrangement joins TRBV6-1 to TRBJ2-3; TRBD2 matches at 8 bases. Germline-derived CDR1 and CDR2 are MNHNS and SASEGT. V shed 3 bases and J 0 bases; nucleotides not matched to a gene: 2. There are 15 residues in the CDR3. Partial CDR3 DNA: TGTGCCAGCAGTGACGGGACTAGAAGCACAGATACG. Translation: CASSDGTRSTDT. The full-length CDR3 reads as CASSDGTRSTDTQYF.

This chain's CDR3 is CASSRDSHFFGDTQYF. Partial CDR3 DNA: TGTGCCAGCAGCCGGGACTCCCATTTTTTCGGCGATACG. The chain joins TRBV14 to TRBJ2-3, with D perhaps TRBD2 (6 bases). The read falls 3 residues short of the CDR3 end, and the missing part is taken from the germline J gene. The CDR3 is made up of 16 amino acids. Trimming removed 4 bases at V and 6 bases at J, with 20 bases between. Germline CDR1 reads SGHDN; CDR2 reads FVKESK.

About this clone: The sequenced fragment ends 3 residues before the CDR3 boundary, so the rest is inferred from the germline J gene. The chain links TRBV19 to TRBJ1-5; 9 bases agree with TRBD1. Losses at the gene ends were 5 bases for V and 7 bases for J; bases not matched to a gene: 12. This CDR3 comprises 16 residues. CDR1 and CDR2 (germline): LNHDA, SQIVND (reference sequence). The CDR3 region is CASSSVGTGSRQPQHF. The part of the CDR3 DNA that was read is TGTGCCAGTAGTTCGGTCGGGACAGGGTCACGGCAGCCC.